Below, 3 T cell receptor beta chains from the same sample are listed, as sequenced in a study of T-cell reconstitution after alpha-beta-depleted transplantation in children. Library preparation (for TCRbeta) was performed with unique molecular identifiers. TCRdb analysed the PCR reads with MiXCR anew, one entry per CDR3 protein. The sample lists 220,000 or so distinct CDR3 sequences, roughly 8% occurring once. Material: PBMCs, mostly from graft donor cells, obtained 180 days after TCRalphabeta/CD19-depleted stem cell transplant. Every receptor here comes from a male patient aged 10 to 17 who had a stem cell transplant for acute lymphoblastic leukemia, so the T cells may come from the graft donor.

Only a few counts were recorded for this clonotype. The V gene is TRBV6-5, the J gene TRBJ2-7; D not certain. The CDR3 has 13 amino acids. CDR1 is MNHEY, CDR2 SVGAGI, per germline. V lost 10 bases to trimming and J lost 3 bases, with 16 bases between them. The CDR3 bases are TGTGCCACCAAGAGGACGGGCGTCTACGAGCAGTACTTC. This sequence encodes CATKRTGVYEQYF.

This clonotype occurred many times. The chain is built from TRBV9 and TRBJ2-7, with 7 bases identical to TRBD2. Germline lookup yields CDR1 SGDLS and CDR2 YYNGEE. V trimming: 4 bases; J trimming: 0 bases; junction bases outside the gene matches: 10. The CDR3 runs 16 residues. The DNA for the CDR3 is TGTGCCAGCAGCCCCGTAGCGGGCCCAACCTCCTACGAGCAGTACTTC. Amino acid sequence: CASSPVAGPTSYEQYF.

This clonotype was observed many times. The rearrangement links TRBV2 to TRBJ1-1; 9 nucleotides line up with TRBD1. The germline V gene encodes CDR1 SNHLY and CDR2 FYNNEI. V lost 5 bases to trimming and J lost 4 bases; unmatched junction nucleotides: 8. The CDR3 extends over 15 amino acids. CDR3 nucleotide sequence: TGTGCCAGCAGTAAAAGAACAGGGGGCTTCACTGAAGCTTTCTTT. It yields the protein CASSKRTGGFTEAFF.